The 28 T cell receptor beta chains given below trace back to one sample, sequenced in a study of spatial heterogeneity in lung cancer. A single record per CDR3 protein comes from TCRdb applying MiXCR to the 5' RACE reads. The data contain some 41,000 distinct CDR3 sequences, roughly 7% of them seen just once; the ten biggest clones take up around two fifths. Time point denoted: sample taken at primary tumor resection. Unsorted whole RNA from tumor, nontumor lung or frozen PBMC underwent sequencing. Specimen: PBMCs, collected at surgery. The source is a female donor with early-stage non-small cell lung cancer.

The gene calls are TRBV7-2 and TRBJ2-7; 12 nucleotides match TRBD2. Germline V lookup: CDR1 SGHTA, CDR2 FQGNSA. Trimming took 6 bases from V and 3 from J; bases not matched to a gene: 3. There are 14 residues in the CDR3. The CDR3 nucleotides are TGTGCCAGCAGTCGGACTAGCGGGGTCTACGAGCAGTACTTC. It codes for CASSRTSGVYEQYF.

This clonotype was counted ten times or more. The chain employs TRBV28 and TRBJ2-7; tentative D call: TRBD1 (5 bases). There are 12 residues in the CDR3. Germline V gives CDR1 MDHEN, CDR2 SYDVKM. V shed 8 bases and J shed 7 bases, with 15 bases lying between them. The chain's CDR3 is CASVTQGDEQYF. The CDR3 region has the DNA TGTGCCAGCGTTACCCAAGGGGATGAGCAGTACTTC.

CDR3 bases: TGCGCCAGCAGCTCACCCCCCGGTTGGGGGGCGGCTGGGGCCAACGTCCTGACTTTC. Encoded protein: CASSSPPGWGAAGANVLTF. This chain joins TRBV5-1 and TRBJ2-6; possibly TRBD1 or TRBD2 for D (6 bases each). The germline V and J ends were trimmed by 3 bases and 2 bases, with 21 bases remaining between them. CDR3 size: 19 residues. Germline V gene data show CDR1 as SGHRS and CDR2 as YFSETQ.

Ten or more counts support this clonotype. The CDR3 DNA sequence: TGTGCCAGCAGGCCCGGGGCCGAAGAGACCCAGTACTTC. It encodes CASRPGAEETQYF. J is TRBJ2-5 and V is TRBV12-3 or TRBV12-4; D possibly uses TRBD1 or TRBD2 (5 bases each). The germline V and J ends were trimmed by 6 bases and 3 bases, with 11 bases remaining between them. The CDR3 extends over 13 amino acids.

The sample holds many counts of this clonotype. J is TRBJ1-5 and V is TRBV30, with TRBD1 matching over 7 bases. The V gene end was trimmed by 6 bases and the J gene end by 6 bases; junction bases not matched to a gene: 8. The CDR3 length is 13 residues. The germline V gene encodes CDR1 GTSNPN and CDR2 SVGIG (reference sequence). The CDR3 DNA is TGTGCCTGTCAGCCAGGGGGACCTCAGCCCCAGCATTTT. It encodes CACQPGGPQPQHF.

The table lists this clonotype with many counts. The chain links TRBV4-1 to TRBJ2-5; TRBD2 matches at 9 bases. The V gene end was trimmed by 1 base and the J gene end by 1 base; junction bases not matched to a gene: 7. Germline CDR1 and CDR2: MGHRA and YSYEKL. CDR3 length: 17 amino acids. The CDR3: CASSQVGLASTQETQYF. The CDR3 DNA reads TGCGCCAGCAGCCAAGTCGGACTAGCGTCTACCCAAGAGACCCAGTACTTC.

The chain carries TRBV28 and TRBJ1-5; perhaps TRBD1 as D (5 bases). CDR3 length: 15 amino acids. The V gene's germline CDR1 is MDHEN and CDR2 SYDVKM. Trimming shortened V by 3 bases and J by 2 bases, and 11 bases separated the two germline ends. The CDR3 sequence is CASSFRGVGNQPQHF. CDR3 DNA sequence: TGTGCCAGCAGTTTCAGAGGGGTGGGCAATCAGCCCCAGCATTTT.

This clonotype was counted only a few times. The chain uses TRBV3-1 and TRBJ2-6; possible D gene TRBD1, 6 bases. CDR3 size: 17 residues. V was shortened by 0 bases and J by 0 bases, with 9 bases between the two germline ends. From germline, CDR1 is LGHDT and CDR2 YNNKEL (reference sequence). CDR3 loop: CASSQDPRGSGANVLTF. CDR3 bases: TGTGCCAGCAGCCAAGATCCCAGGGGCTCTGGGGCCAACGTCCTGACTTTC.

Ten or more counts support this clonotype. The chain combines TRBV12-3 or TRBV12-4 with TRBJ1-4; D may be TRBD1 (6 bases). Trimming took off 3 bases at V and 0 bases at J, with 11 bases between the two ends. The CDR3 is made up of 16 amino acids. The CDR3 loop reads CASSLQGRPTNEKLFF. DNA of the CDR3: TGTGCCAGCAGTTTGCAGGGGCGACCAACTAATGAAAAACTGTTTTTT.

This clonotype occurred many times. CDR3 in amino acids: CASTDPGSPNQPQHF. CDR3 nucleotides: TGTGCCAGCACCGACCCGGGCAGCCCCAATCAGCCCCAGCATTTT. The rearrangement joins TRBV6-2 or TRBV6-3 to TRBJ1-5; D unclear. Germline lookup yields CDR1 MNHEY and CDR2 SVGEGT. V gave up 7 bases and J gave up 3 bases, with 16 bases separating them. The CDR3 is 15 amino acids.

V usage is TRBV5-1 and J usage is TRBJ2-2; TRBD2 agrees at 8 bases. This CDR3 is 15 amino acids long. Germline V gene lookup returns CDR1 SGHRS and CDR2 YFSETQ. After removal of 8 bases from V and 5 bases from J, the junction contained 11 bases not matched to a gene. CDR3 residues: CASTPAGVNTGELFF. DNA for the CDR3: TGCGCCAGTACCCCAGCGGGGGTTAATACCGGGGAGCTGTTTTTT.

The table lists this clonotype with many counts. This chain connects TRBV12-3 or TRBV12-4 to TRBJ1-1; D unclear. Deletions cut 5 bases from V and 2 bases from J, with 12 bases between. There are 14 residues in the CDR3. The CDR3 sequence: CASSQSGRNTEAFF. In nucleotides, the CDR3 is TGTGCCAGCAGTCAATCAGGACGCAACACTGAAGCTTTCTTT.

This clonotype was recorded many times. The rearrangement joins TRBV29-1 to TRBJ1-2; TRBD1 aligns across 7 bases. The V gene's germline CDR1 is SQVTM and CDR2 ANQGSEA. The J segment lost 4 bases and the V segment lost 7 bases, leaving 6 bases of the junction unmatched. The CDR3 extends over 12 amino acids. The CDR3 sequence: CSAIGTAYGYTF. The CDR3, as DNA: TGCAGCGCCATAGGGACAGCCTATGGCTACACCTTC.

V is TRBV29-1 and J is TRBJ1-6, with D tentatively TRBD1 (6 bases). Germline assignment: CDR1 SQVTM and CDR2 ANQGSEA. CDR3 size: 13 residues. Trimming cost V 6 bases and J 7 bases, with 13 bases left between them. The DNA for the CDR3 is TGCAGCGTAGAGACAGGCTCGAATTCACCCCTCCACTTT. Protein product: CSVETGSNSPLHF.

The gene calls are TRBV24-1 and TRBJ1-1; D remains unclear. The germline CDR1 and CDR2 sequences are KGHDR and SFDVKD. V was shortened by 6 bases and J by 1 base, with 17 bases between the two germline ends. The CDR3 has 16 amino acids. The CDR3 here is CATSPGSKKGNTEAFF. In DNA, the CDR3 is TGTGCCACCAGTCCAGGTTCGAAAAAGGGGAACACTGAAGCTTTCTTT.

This clonotype occurred many times. V is TRBV9 and J is TRBJ1-1; D is undetermined. The V and J ends lost 3 bases and 2 bases respectively, with 14 bases between them. The CDR3 sequence is 15 residues long. Germline CDR1 SGDLS, CDR2 YYNGEE. The CDR3 DNA sequence: TGTGCCAGCAGCGAGTCCGGGCTCCCTAACACTGAAGCTTTCTTT. It yields the protein CASSESGLPNTEAFF.

This clonotype was counted at least ten times. The V gene is TRBV7-2, the J gene TRBJ2-3; perhaps TRBD2 as D (5 bases). Deletions cut 5 bases from V and 2 bases from J, with 11 bases between. Per the germline V gene, CDR1 is SGHTA and CDR2 is FQGNSA. The CDR3 is made up of 14 amino acids. The chain's CDR3 is CASSRPDYTDTQYF. The CDR3 DNA sequence: TGTGCCAGCAGCCGGCCCGACTACACAGATACGCAGTATTTT.

This clonotype was seen only a few times. CDR3 in DNA: TGTGCCAGCGGCCGGGAGATCACTGAAGCTTTCTTT. It specifies CASGREITEAFF. This chain joins TRBV7-9 and TRBJ1-1; D gene uncertain. Germline CDR1 is SEHNR and CDR2 is FQNEAQ (reference sequence). Trimming removed 8 bases from V and 4 bases from J, with 11 bases in between. This CDR3 region has 12 residues. The full variable domain, rest sourced from reference TRBV7-9 and TRBJ1-1, is DTGVSQNPRHKITKRGQNVTFRCDPISEHNRLYWYRQTLGQGPEFLTYFQNEAQLEKSRLLSDRFSAERPKGSFSTLEIQRTEQGDSAMYLCASGREITEAFFGQGTRLTVV.

This clonotype was seen many times. The chain has TRBV6-2 or TRBV6-3 and TRBJ2-2; 7 bases map to TRBD1. CDR3 length: 15 residues. In germline, CDR1 is MNHEY, CDR2 SVGEGT. V lost 3 bases and J lost 0; bases outside the gene matches: 1. CDR3 loop: CASSYGTANTGELFF. For the CDR3, the DNA is TGTGCCAGCAGTTATGGGACAGCGAACACCGGGGAGCTGTTTTTT.

This chain connects TRBV5-1 to TRBJ2-7; D unresolved. With 3 bases removed from V and 6 bases from J, the gap between germline ends came to 13 bases. The CDR3 contains 13 residues. The germline gives CDR1 SGHRS, CDR2 YFSETQ. DNA for the CDR3: TGCGCCAGCAGCTCCGGGCAGGATATCGAGCAGTACTTC. It specifies CASSSGQDIEQYF.

This chain connects TRBV30 to TRBJ2-1; the D gene is possibly TRBD1 (6 bases). Germline V gene lookup returns CDR1 GTSNPN and CDR2 SVGIG (reference sequence). Trimming took 7 bases from V and 2 from J, leaving 15 bases between them. The CDR3 is 14 residues long. The CDR3: CASRDILPYNEQFF. CDR3 DNA: TGTGCCTCCCGGGACATCCTACCCTACAATGAGCAGTTCTTC.

This clonotype was recorded at least ten times. The chain joins TRBV29-1 to TRBJ2-7; possibly TRBD2 for D (5 bases). V was shortened by 4 bases and J by 1 base, with 5 bases between the two germline ends. The length of the CDR3 is 11 residues. Germline assignment: CDR1 SQVTM and CDR2 ANQGSEA. Written as DNA, the CDR3 is TGCAGCGTTGCGGGGTCCTACGAGCAGTACTTC. Translating gives CSVAGSYEQYF.

Ten or more counts support this clonotype. DNA for the CDR3: TGTGCCAGCAGTTACCTCGGACTAGCGGGGGGGAATGAGCAGTTCTTC. Its translation: CASSYLGLAGGNEQFF. V and J are TRBV6-2 or TRBV6-3 and TRBJ2-1; 15 bases agree with TRBD2. The ends lost 2 bases at V and 7 bases at J; junction bases unmatched: 3. The germline V gene has CDR1 MNHEY and CDR2 SVGEGT. This CDR3 contains 16 residues.

The chain couples TRBV5-1 to TRBJ2-5, with 9 bases fitting TRBD2. Trimming at V came to 2 bases and at J to 0 bases, leaving 8 bases not matched to a gene. The CDR3 consists of 17 residues. The germline CDR1 and CDR2 sequences are SGHRS and YFSETQ. CDR3 in amino acids: CASSLIGAGGHQETQYF. In nucleotides, the CDR3 is TGCGCCAGCAGCTTAATCGGAGCGGGGGGCCACCAAGAGACCCAGTACTTC.

The table lists this clonotype with a few counts. DNA of the CDR3: TGTGCCTGGAGTGGAGGACAGGCGAACACTGAAGCTTTCTTT. Translation gives CAWSGGQANTEAFF. The V gene is TRBV30, the J gene TRBJ1-1, with 7 bases that match TRBD1. The CDR3 length is 14 residues. CDR1 is GTSNPN and CDR2 is SVGIG in the germline V gene (reference sequence). J was trimmed by 1 base and V by 1 base; bases with no gene match: 3.

The chain has TRBV12-3 or TRBV12-4 and TRBJ1-2; D might be TRBD1 (5 bases). The CDR3 extends over 12 amino acids. Trimming pared 6 bases from V and 4 bases from J, leaving 9 bases between. The CDR3 DNA is TGTGCCAGCAGCAAGGGGCCCTATGGCTACACCTTC. Residues: CASSKGPYGYTF.

V and J are TRBV24-1 and TRBJ2-1, with D uncertain. Germline CDR1 KGHDR, CDR2 SFDVKD. The V and J ends lost 4 bases and 0 bases respectively, with 12 bases between them. The CDR3 has 16 residues. CDR3 amino acids: CATSDSTRSSYNEQFF. In DNA form, the CDR3 reads TGTGCCACCAGTGACTCTACCAGGAGCTCCTACAATGAGCAGTTCTTC.

This clonotype appeared many times. The gene calls are TRBV27 and TRBJ1-2, with TRBD1 as a possible D gene (6 bases). Germline CDR1 and CDR2: MNHEY and SMNVEV (reference sequence). The CDR3 contains 14 residues. V lost 8 bases and J 8 bases, leaving 21 bases between the germline ends. Here the CDR3 DNA reads TGTGCCAGCCCTAGGGTTCCAGGGGCTAGAGGCTACACCTTC. Protein sequence: CASPRVPGARGYTF.